The rows below give T cell receptor beta chains drawn from one sample of a study of technical replicates of blood from a few donors. Sequenced by immunoSEQ multiplex PCR; TCRdb stores in-frame clones only, minus some. Seen here are about 54,000 clones, roughly 92% observed once, and the top ten hold about 0.2%. The sequenced material came from T cells isolated from PBMCs. The receptor source for this set is a human donor in good health. CDR3s include the opening cysteine and the closing phenylalanine or tryptophan. D genes are given only for firm matches. For some rows the clone size is stated as once, few or many, or as a class when expanded; others skip it.

TRBV10-3	.	TRBD2	TRBJ2-1	TGTGCCATCAGTGGCCCCTCTAGCGGAAACAATGAGCAGTTCTTC	CAISGPSSGNNEQFF
TRBV7-9	few	.	TRBJ1-1	TGTGCCAGCAGCTTAGGCCAGGGACTAACTGAAGCTTTCTTT	CASSLGQGLTEAFF
TRBV7-9	.	TRBD1	TRBJ2-3	TGTGCCAGCAGCCCCGGACAGGCTAGCACAGATACGCAGTATTTT	CASSPGQASTDTQYF
TRBV5-1	.	.	TRBJ2-6	TGCGCCAGCAGCCTCGACAGTTTCTCTGGGGCCAACGTCCTGACTTTC	CASSLDSFSGANVLTF
TRBV9	.	.	TRBJ1-2	TGTGCCAGCAGCGTGACCACGTCTGGCGGGGGCTACACCTTC	CASSVTTSGGGYTF
TRBV9	.	TRBD1	TRBJ1-2	TGTGCCAGCAGCGCGGGACAGGGAGACTATGGCTACACCTTC	CASSAGQGDYGYTF
TRBV5-1	.	TRBD1	TRBJ2-1	TGCGCCAGCAGCGTGGGACAGGGGAATGAGCAGTTCTTC	CASSVGQGNEQFF
TRBV11-2	.	TRBD1	TRBJ1-4	TGTGCCAGCAGCTTAGCGGGACAGGAAAATGAAAAACTGTTTTTT	CASSLAGQENEKLFF
TRBV7-2	.	.	TRBJ2-3	TGTGCCAGCAGCTTGACAACAAGAGATACGCAGTATTTT	CASSLTTRDTQYF
TRBV6-5	.	.	TRBJ2-2	TGTGCCAGCAGTTACTCGGGGAGAAACACCGGGGAGCTGTTTTTT	CASSYSGRNTGELFF
TRBV9	.	.	TRBJ1-3	TGTGCCAGCAGCGCGTTAGGGGGAGTGGGCACCATATATTTT	CASSALGGVGTIYF
TRBV29-1	.	.	TRBJ2-5	TGCAGCGTTGAAGCCTGGGCGGGACCCCAAGAGACCCAGTACTTC	CSVEAWAGPQETQYF
TRBV6-5	.	.	TRBJ1-1	TGTGCCAGCAGTTACTCGAGGGGGATAAACACTGAAGCTTTCTTT	CASSYSRGINTEAFF
TRBV5-1	.	TRBD1	TRBJ2-7	TGCGCCAGCGGAGTCGGGACAGGGATGTACGAGCAGTACTTC	CASGVGTGMYEQYF
TRBV9	.	TRBD1	TRBJ2-6	TGTGCCAGCAGCGCCCGGACAGGGGGCGCTACTGGGGCCAACGTCCTGACTTTC	CASSARTGGATGANVLTF
TRBV10-3	.	TRBD1	TRBJ1-4	TGTGCCATCAGTGAGTCCGGCCCCCTAACAGGGGGCGCGTTATCTAATGAAAAACTGTTTTTT	CAISESGPLTGGALSNEKLFF
TRBV11-3	.	.	TRBJ1-2	TGTGCCAGCAGCTTAAGACAGAGAGATGGCTACACCTTC	CASSLRQRDGYTF
TRBV5-1	.	.	TRBJ2-7	TGCGCCAGCAACTCCCTGGGGGCAGAGTACGAGCAGTACTTC	CASNSLGAEYEQYF
TRBV28	.	TRBD1	TRBJ2-7	TGTGCCAGCAGTTTGCCAGGGGGCCCCTACGAGCAGTACTTC	CASSLPGGPYEQYF
TRBV5-1	.	TRBD1	TRBJ2-5	TGCGCCAGCAGCCTAGGGACAGCAAAAGAGACCCAGTACTTC	CASSLGTAKETQYF
TRBV7-3	.	.	TRBJ1-1	TGTGCCAGCAGCCCAAGCAGGGTGCGATATACTGAAGCTTTCTTT	CASSPSRVRYTEAFF
TRBV18	.	.	TRBJ2-2	TGTGCCAGCTCACCACGTTATGCAGCGAACACCGGGGAGCTGTTTTTT	CASSPRYAANTGELFF
TRBV6-5	.	.	TRBJ1-2	TGTGCCAGCAGTCCGACAGCGTATGGCTACACCTTC	CASSPTAYGYTF
TRBV7-8	.	.	TRBJ1-3	TGTGCCAGCAGCTTGGCGGTGGAGGTTCCCTCTGGAAACACCATATATTTT	CASSLAVEVPSGNTIYF
TRBV6-5	.	.	TRBJ2-1	TGTGCCAGCAGACGGACTCCCGACGGCTACAATGAGCAGTTCTTC	CASRRTPDGYNEQFF
TRBV5-1	.	.	TRBJ2-1	TGCGCCAGCAGCTTGGACTTCGGTGAGCAGTTCTTC	CASSLDFGEQFF
TRBV11-2	.	TRBD1	TRBJ1-1	TGTGCCAGCAGCCTACAGGGGATGAACACTGAAGCTTTCTTT	CASSLQGMNTEAFF
TRBV15	.	.	TRBJ1-5	TGTGCCACCAGCAACTCTTGGTCCTCGTGGCAGCCCCAGCATTTT	CATSNSWSSWQPQHF
TRBV28	.	TRBD1	TRBJ1-5	TGTGCCAGCAGTTTAGGGGGACAGGGAGGCTATCAGCCCCAGCATTTT	CASSLGGQGGYQPQHF
TRBV7-9	.	TRBD2	TRBJ2-1	TGTGCCAGCAGCCCCAGACTAGCGGCCTTGTCGGATGAGCAGTTCTTC	CASSPRLAALSDEQFF
TRBV5-1	.	.	TRBJ2-1	TGCGCCAGCAGCTTGGGATGGACAGACTACAATGAGCAGTTCTTC	CASSLGWTDYNEQFF
TRBV18	.	.	TRBJ2-3	TGTGCCAGCTCACCCTACACAGATACGCAGTATTTT	CASSPYTDTQYF
TRBV7-9	.	TRBD1	TRBJ1-5	TGTGCCAGCAGCGCATCTGTTAGGGACAGTAATCAGCCCCAGCATTTT	CASSASVRDSNQPQHF
TRBV13	.	TRBD2	TRBJ2-5	TGTGCCAGCAGCTTAGGCGCTAGCGGGACCCAAGAGACCCAGTACTTC	CASSLGASGTQETQYF
TRBV6-5	.	TRBD2	TRBJ2-1	TGTGCCAGCAGTTACGGACTAGCGGGAGTCAATGAGCAGTTCTTC	CASSYGLAGVNEQFF
TRBV18	once	TRBD2	TRBJ2-5	TGTGCCAGCTCACCACTTAGCGGGGTGCTCCAAGAGACCCAGTACTTC	CASSPLSGVLQETQYF
TRBV28	.	TRBD1	TRBJ1-2	TGTGCCAGCAGTTTACTGGGACAGGGAAAGTATGGCTACACCTTC	CASSLLGQGKYGYTF
TRBV28	.	.	TRBJ1-2	TGTGCCTTTTCCGGGTCCCTGAACTATGGCTACACCTTC	CAFSGSLNYGYTF
TRBV5-4	few	TRBD1	TRBJ2-5	TGTGCCAGCAGCCCAGGGGGCGTCCAAGAGACCCAGTACTTC	CASSPGGVQETQYF
TRBV6-5	.	.	TRBJ1-1	TGTGCCAGCCTGTCCAGGGGCACTGAAGCTTTCTTT	CASLSRGTEAFF
TRBV5-4	.	.	TRBJ2-2	TGTGCCAGCAGGCAGGGGTACACCGGGGAGCTGTTTTTT	CASRQGYTGELFF
TRBV5-1	.	.	TRBJ2-7	TGCGCCAGCAGCTTGGATGCTAGCACTGGCTACGAGCAGTACTTC	CASSLDASTGYEQYF
TRBV14	once	TRBD2	TRBJ2-1	TGTGCCAGCAGCCAAGGACTAGCGGTATACAATGAGCAGTTCTTC	CASSQGLAVYNEQFF
TRBV7-9	.	.	TRBJ2-1	TGTGCCAGCAGCCCTGGGGCGCCCAATGAGCAGTTCTTC	CASSPGAPNEQFF
TRBV6-6	.	TRBD1	TRBJ1-1	TGTGCCAGCAGTTACTCGACAGGGGGCGAAGCTTTCTTT	CASSYSTGGEAFF
TRBV5-1	.	TRBD1	TRBJ1-1	TGCGCCAGCAGCCTAGGGACAGTTGGGACTGAAGCTTTCTTT	CASSLGTVGTEAFF